The rows below give T cell receptor beta chains drawn from one sample of a study of monozygotic twins with cystic fibrosis. This table comes from immunoSEQ multiplex PCR, and its TCRdb copy is limited to in-frame clones, with some not included. The sample has 30,000 or so clones; 66% are singletons. Sequencing was performed on blood. Source of these receptors: a girl aged 10 to 17 with cystic fibrosis. CDR3s include the opening cysteine and the closing phenylalanine or tryptophan. A D gene is named only where the DNA matches it firmly. Rows may omit the clone size; those that give it use once, few, many or a size class.

CDR3nt,CDR3aa,d_gene,v_gene,j_gene,abundance
TGTGCCAGCAGCCCCCCGACAGGGTGGGGTGGCTACACCTTC,CASSPPTGWGGYTF,TRBD1,TRBV5-4,TRBJ1-2,-
TGTGCCAGCAGCCTCGGACTCACTTTTTCTGATGAGCAGTTCTTC,CASSLGLTFSDEQFF,-,TRBV9,TRBJ2-1,-
TGTGCCAGCAGTTTAACGGGGGCTCTGAGCGGCGGCTACACCTTC,CASSLTGALSGGYTF,-,TRBV27,TRBJ1-2,-
TGCAGTGCTAATTTAGTCAATGAGCAGTTCTTC,CSANLVNEQFF,-,TRBV20-1,TRBJ2-1,-
TGTGCCAGCAGCCAAACTGGGGGAGGGACTAGCGGAACGTACCAAGAGACCCAGTACTTC,CASSQTGGGTSGTYQETQYF,TRBD2,TRBV14,TRBJ2-5,-
TGTGCCAGCAGCTTAAATCGAGCAGCGGGAGGGCCTACAGATACGCAGTATTTT,CASSLNRAAGGPTDTQYF,TRBD2,TRBV7-9,TRBJ2-3,-
TGTGCCAGCAGTCCCCTCCGCTCGAACACTGAAGCTTTCTTT,CASSPLRSNTEAFF,-,TRBV27,TRBJ1-1,few
TGTGCCATCAGTGAAATGCCCGGGGGAACCTACGAGCAGTACTTC,CAISEMPGGTYEQYF,-,TRBV10-3,TRBJ2-7,-
TGTGCCAGCAGCTCCCTCCCCAACGTCCTGACTTTC,CASSSLPNVLTF,-,TRBV9,TRBJ2-6,once
TGTGCCAGCAACTGGGAAGCTGAAGCTTTCTTT,CASNWEAEAFF,-,TRBV6-1,TRBJ1-1,few
TGCAGCGTTGAACCCGCACCGAATACGCAGTATTTT,CSVEPAPNTQYF,-,TRBV29-1,TRBJ2-3,few
TGTGCCAGCAGCTTTTTTGGACTAGCGAGGGATACGCAGTATTTT,CASSFFGLARDTQYF,TRBD2,TRBV7-2,TRBJ2-3,-
TGTGCCAGCTCAACAGGCGCAACTAATGAAAAACTGTTTTTT,CASSTGATNEKLFF,-,TRBV18,TRBJ1-4,few
TGTGCCAGCAGTTATTCCGAAGGGGGGGGCTACACCTTC,CASSYSEGGGYTF,-,TRBV6-5,TRBJ1-2,-
TGTGCCAGCAGCTCCCAGGGGCGGGGGACTAATGAAAAACTGTTTTTT,CASSSQGRGTNEKLFF,-,TRBV7-2,TRBJ1-4,-
TGCGCCAGCAGCCAAGACCCAGGAGCCGGAAACACCATATATTTT,CASSQDPGAGNTIYF,-,TRBV4-3,TRBJ1-3,-
TGTGCCAGCAGCGTAACTGGGACAGCTTATGGCTACACCTTC,CASSVTGTAYGYTF,TRBD1,TRBV2,TRBJ1-2,-
TGTGCCAGTAGGGCGACAGGGTCACGGAGGGATCAGCCCCAGCATTTT,CASRATGSRRDQPQHF,TRBD1,TRBV19,TRBJ1-5,once
TGTGCCAGTAGTCCCCCAGGGTTGGGCAATCAGCCCCAGCATTTT,CASSPPGLGNQPQHF,-,TRBV19,TRBJ1-5,-
TGTGCCAGCAGCGCGGGGACAGCCTATGGCTACACCTTC,CASSAGTAYGYTF,TRBD1,TRBV9,TRBJ1-2,-
TGTGCCAGTAGTCACGGACGGATAGGAGCCTACGAGCAGTACTTC,CASSHGRIGAYEQYF,-,TRBV19,TRBJ2-7,few
TGTGCCAGCAGTGCGTCGCAGATGATGAACACTGAAGCTTTCTTT,CASSASQMMNTEAFF,-,TRBV2,TRBJ1-1,-
TGTGCCAGCAGCTTGGGACTAGCGGGCGGGGAGCTGTTTTTT,CASSLGLAGGELFF,TRBD2,TRBV5-4,TRBJ2-2,-
TGTGCCAGCAGTGAATCTAGGGAAACAGAAGACTATGGCTACACCTTC,CASSESRETEDYGYTF,-,TRBV25-1,TRBJ1-2,-